What follows describes a single TCR beta chain. The antigen is undetermined. Extremely preterm deliveries at roughly 22-27 weeks of gestation provided the preterm samples. Sorted cells: live naive CD8+ T cells, CD45RA+CCR7+, Annexin V-negative. This CDR3 has 14 amino acids. Germline CDR1 is SGHNT and CDR2 is YYREEE (reference sequence). J gave up 3 bases and V 0 bases, and 1 base lay outside the gene matches. This record belongs to a study of naive CD8 T cells in extremely preterm neonates. Whole-study findings and limits: iChao1 richness was lowest in preterm neonates, significantly versus all ages. Preterm infants showed shorter CDR3s, fewer N additions and less trimming than older groups.

The data were produced by immunoSEQ multiplex PCR, yet TCRdb's version contains in-frame clones alone and is incomplete. The sample yields about 23,000 clones, more than 70% seen once. Sequencing was carried out using naive CD8+ T cells from cord blood. The sequence derives from a boy who was born preterm. The J gene is TRBJ1-1, the V gene TRBV5-4, with TRBD1 matching over 8 bases. The CDR3 spells CASSLAGQDTEAFF. CDR3 bases: TGTGCCAGCAGCTTGGCGGGACAGGACACTGAAGCTTTCTTT. The entire variable domain, with the rest obtained from reference TRBV5-4 and TRBJ1-1, is as follows: ETGVTQSPTHLIKTRGQQVTLRCSSQSGHNTVSWYQQALGQGPQFIFQYYREEENGRGNFPPRFSGLQFPNYSSELNVNALELDDSALYLCASSLAGQDTEAFFGQGTRLTVV.